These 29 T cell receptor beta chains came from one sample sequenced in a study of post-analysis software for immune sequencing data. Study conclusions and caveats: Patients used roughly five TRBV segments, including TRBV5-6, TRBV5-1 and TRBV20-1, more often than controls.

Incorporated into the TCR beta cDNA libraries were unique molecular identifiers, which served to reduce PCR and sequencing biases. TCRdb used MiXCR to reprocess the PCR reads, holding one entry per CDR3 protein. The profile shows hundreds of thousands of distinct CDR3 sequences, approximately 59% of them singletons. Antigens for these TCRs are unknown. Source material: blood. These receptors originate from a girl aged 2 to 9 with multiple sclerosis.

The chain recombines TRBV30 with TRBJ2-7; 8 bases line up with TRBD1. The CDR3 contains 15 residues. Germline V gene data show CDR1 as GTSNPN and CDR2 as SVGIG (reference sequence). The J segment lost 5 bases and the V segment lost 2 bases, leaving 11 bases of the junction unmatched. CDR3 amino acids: CAWSSQPTGVDEQYF. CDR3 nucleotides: TGTGCCTGGAGTTCTCAACCGACAGGGGTGGACGAGCAGTACTTC.

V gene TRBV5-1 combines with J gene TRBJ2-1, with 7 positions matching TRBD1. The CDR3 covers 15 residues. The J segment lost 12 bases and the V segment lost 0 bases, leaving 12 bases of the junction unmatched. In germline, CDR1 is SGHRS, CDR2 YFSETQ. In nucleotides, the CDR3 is TGCGCCAGCAGCTTGGCGTGGCAGGGGGATTATGGGCAGTTCTTC. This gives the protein CASSLAWQGDYGQFF.

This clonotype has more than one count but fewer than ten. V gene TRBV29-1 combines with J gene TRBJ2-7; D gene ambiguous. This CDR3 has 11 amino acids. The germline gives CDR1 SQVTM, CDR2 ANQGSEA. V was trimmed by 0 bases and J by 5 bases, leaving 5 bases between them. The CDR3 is CSVEEGHEQYF. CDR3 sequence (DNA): TGCAGCGTTGAAGAAGGGCACGAGCAGTACTTC.

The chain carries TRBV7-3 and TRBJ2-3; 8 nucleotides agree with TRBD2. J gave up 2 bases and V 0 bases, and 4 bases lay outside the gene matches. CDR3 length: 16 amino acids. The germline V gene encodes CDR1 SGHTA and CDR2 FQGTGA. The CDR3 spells CASSLTTLAATDTQYF. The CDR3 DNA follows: TGTGCCAGCAGCTTAACGACACTAGCGGCCACAGATACGCAGTATTTT.

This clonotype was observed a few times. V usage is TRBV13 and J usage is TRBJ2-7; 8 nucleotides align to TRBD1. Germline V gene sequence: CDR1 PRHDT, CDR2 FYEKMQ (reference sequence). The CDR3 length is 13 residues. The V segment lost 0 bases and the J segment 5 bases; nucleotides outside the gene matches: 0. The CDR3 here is CASSLGTGDEQYF. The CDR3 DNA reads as TGTGCCAGCAGCTTAGGGACAGGGGACGAGCAGTACTTC.

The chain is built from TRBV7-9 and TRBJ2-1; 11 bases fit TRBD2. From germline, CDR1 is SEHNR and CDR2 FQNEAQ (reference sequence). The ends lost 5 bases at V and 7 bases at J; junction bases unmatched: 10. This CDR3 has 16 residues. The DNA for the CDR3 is TGTGCCAGCAGCCCGAGCAGACTAGCGGGATTGAATGAGCAGTTCTTC. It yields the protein CASSPSRLAGLNEQFF.

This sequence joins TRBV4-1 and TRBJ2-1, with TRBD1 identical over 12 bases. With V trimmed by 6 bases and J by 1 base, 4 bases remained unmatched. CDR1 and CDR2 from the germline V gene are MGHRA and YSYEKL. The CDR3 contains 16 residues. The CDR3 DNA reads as TGCGCCAGCAGGGGGGACAGGGGGCAATCCTACAATGAGCAGTTCTTC. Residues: CASRGDRGQSYNEQFF.

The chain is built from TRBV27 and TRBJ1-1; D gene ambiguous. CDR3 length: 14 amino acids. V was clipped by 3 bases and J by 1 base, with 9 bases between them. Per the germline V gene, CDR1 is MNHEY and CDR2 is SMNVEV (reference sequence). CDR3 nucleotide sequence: TGTGCCAGCAGTTTTGGTCGACGGAACACTGAAGCTTTCTTT. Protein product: CASSFGRRNTEAFF.

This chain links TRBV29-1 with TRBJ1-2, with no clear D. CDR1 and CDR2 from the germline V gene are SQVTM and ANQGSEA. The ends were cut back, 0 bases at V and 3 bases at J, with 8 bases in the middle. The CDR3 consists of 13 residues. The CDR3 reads CSVEDLGYYGYTF. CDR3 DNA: TGCAGCGTTGAAGATCTGGGGTACTATGGCTACACCTTC.

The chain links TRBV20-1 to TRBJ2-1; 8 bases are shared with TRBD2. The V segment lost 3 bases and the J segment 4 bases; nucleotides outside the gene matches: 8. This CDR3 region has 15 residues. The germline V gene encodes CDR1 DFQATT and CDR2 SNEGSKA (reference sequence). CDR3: CSASSGGTIYNEQFF. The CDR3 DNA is TGCAGTGCTAGCTCGGGGGGGACCATTTACAATGAGCAGTTCTTC.

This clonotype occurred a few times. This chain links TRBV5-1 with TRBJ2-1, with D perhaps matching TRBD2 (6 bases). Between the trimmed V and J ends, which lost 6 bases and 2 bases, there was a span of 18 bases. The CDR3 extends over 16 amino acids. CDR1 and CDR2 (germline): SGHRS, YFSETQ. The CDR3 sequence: CASTPMWDSPYNEQFF. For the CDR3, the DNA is TGCGCCAGCACCCCTATGTGGGACTCCCCCTACAATGAGCAGTTCTTC.

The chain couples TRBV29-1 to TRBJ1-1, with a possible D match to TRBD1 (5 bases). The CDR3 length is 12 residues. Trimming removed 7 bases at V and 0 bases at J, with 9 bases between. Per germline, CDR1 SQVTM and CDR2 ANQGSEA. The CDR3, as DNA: TGCAGCGGTGACAGTATGAACACTGAAGCTTTCTTT. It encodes CSGDSMNTEAFF. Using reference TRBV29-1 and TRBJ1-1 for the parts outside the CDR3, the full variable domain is SAVISQKPSRDICQRGTSLTIQCQVDSQVTMMFWYRQQPGQSLTLIATANQGSEATYESGFVIDKFPISRPNLTFSTLTVSNMSPEDSSIYLCSGDSMNTEAFFGQGTRLTVV.

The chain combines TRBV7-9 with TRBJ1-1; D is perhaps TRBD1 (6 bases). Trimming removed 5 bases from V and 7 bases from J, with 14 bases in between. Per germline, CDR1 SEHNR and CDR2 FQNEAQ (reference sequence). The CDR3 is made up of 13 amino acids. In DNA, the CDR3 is TGTGCCAGCAGCCCAAGTGACAGGATTGAAGCTTTCTTT. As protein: CASSPSDRIEAFF.

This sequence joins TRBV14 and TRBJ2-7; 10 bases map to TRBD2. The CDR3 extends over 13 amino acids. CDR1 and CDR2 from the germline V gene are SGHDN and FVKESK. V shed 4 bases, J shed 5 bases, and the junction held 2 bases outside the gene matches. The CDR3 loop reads CASSLGTSDEQYF. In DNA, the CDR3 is TGTGCCAGCAGCCTGGGGACTAGCGACGAGCAGTACTTC.

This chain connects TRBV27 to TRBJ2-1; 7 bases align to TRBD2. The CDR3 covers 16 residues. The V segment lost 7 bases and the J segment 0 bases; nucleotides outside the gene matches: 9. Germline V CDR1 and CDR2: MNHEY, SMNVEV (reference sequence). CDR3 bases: TGTGCCAGCAAATTGAGGGGCGGGAGCTCCTACAATGAGCAGTTCTTC. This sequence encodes CASKLRGGSSYNEQFF.

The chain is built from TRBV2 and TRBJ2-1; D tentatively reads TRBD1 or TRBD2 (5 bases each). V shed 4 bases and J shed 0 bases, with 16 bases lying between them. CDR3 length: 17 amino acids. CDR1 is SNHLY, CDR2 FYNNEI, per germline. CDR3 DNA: TGTGCCAGCAGTGGGGCCAACCGGGACGCCTCCTACAATGAGCAGTTCTTC. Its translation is CASSGANRDASYNEQFF. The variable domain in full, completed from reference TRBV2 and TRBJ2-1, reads EPEVTQTPSHQVTQMGQEVILRCVPISNHLYFYWYRQILGQKVEFLVSFYNNEISEKSEIFDDQFSVERPDGSNFTLKIRSTKLEDSAMYFCASSGANRDASYNEQFFGPGTRLTVL.

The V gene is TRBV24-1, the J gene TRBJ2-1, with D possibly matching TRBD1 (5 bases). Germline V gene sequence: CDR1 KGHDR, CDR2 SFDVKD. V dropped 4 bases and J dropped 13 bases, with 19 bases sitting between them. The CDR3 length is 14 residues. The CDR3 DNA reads TGTGCCACCAGTGACCACCACAAGGACACCCGACAGTTCTTC. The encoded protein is CATSDHHKDTRQFF.

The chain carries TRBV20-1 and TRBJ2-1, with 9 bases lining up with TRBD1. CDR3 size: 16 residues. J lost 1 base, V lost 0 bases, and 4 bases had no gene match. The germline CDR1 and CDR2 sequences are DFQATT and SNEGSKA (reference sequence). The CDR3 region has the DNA TGCAGTGCTAGAGATCCTGGGACAGGGTCCTACAATGAGCAGTTCTTC. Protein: CSARDPGTGSYNEQFF.

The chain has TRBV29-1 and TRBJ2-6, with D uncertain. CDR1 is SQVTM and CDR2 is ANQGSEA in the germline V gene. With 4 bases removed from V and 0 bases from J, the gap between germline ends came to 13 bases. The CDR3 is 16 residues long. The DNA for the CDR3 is TGCAGCGTTGCCCATTTATCTGCCTCTGGGGCCAACGTCCTGACTTTC. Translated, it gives CSVAHLSASGANVLTF. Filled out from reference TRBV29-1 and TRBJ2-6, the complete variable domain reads SAVISQKPSRDICQRGTSLTIQCQVDSQVTMMFWYRQQPGQSLTLIATANQGSEATYESGFVIDKFPISRPNLTFSTLTVSNMSPEDSSIYLCSVAHLSASGANVLTFGAGSRLTVL.

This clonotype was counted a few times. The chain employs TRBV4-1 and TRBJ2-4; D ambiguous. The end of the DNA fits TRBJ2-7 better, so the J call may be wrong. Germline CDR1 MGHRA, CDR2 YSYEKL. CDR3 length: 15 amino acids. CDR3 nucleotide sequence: TGCGCCAGCAGCCAAGAGGTTAGCATTGCCTACGAGCAGTACTTC. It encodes CASSQEVSIAYEQYF.

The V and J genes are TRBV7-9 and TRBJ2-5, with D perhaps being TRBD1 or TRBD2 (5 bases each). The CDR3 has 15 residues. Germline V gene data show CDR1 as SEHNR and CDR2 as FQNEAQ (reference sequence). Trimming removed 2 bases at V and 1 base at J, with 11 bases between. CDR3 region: CASSLPRDGQETQYF. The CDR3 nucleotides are TGTGCCAGCAGCTTACCCCGGGACGGCCAAGAGACCCAGTACTTC.

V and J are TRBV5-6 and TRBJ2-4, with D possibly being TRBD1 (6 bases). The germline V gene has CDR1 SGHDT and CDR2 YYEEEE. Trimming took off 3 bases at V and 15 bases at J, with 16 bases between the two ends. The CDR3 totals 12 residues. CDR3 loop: CASSSGQSLGYF. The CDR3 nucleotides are TGTGCCAGCAGCTCCGGACAGAGCCTAGGGTACTTC.

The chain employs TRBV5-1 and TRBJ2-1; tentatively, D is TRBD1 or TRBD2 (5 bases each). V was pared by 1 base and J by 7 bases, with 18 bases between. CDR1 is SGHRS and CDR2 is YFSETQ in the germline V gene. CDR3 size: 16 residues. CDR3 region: CASSLNWGRMGNEQFF. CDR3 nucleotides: TGCGCCAGCAGCTTGAATTGGGGGAGAATGGGGAATGAGCAGTTCTTC.

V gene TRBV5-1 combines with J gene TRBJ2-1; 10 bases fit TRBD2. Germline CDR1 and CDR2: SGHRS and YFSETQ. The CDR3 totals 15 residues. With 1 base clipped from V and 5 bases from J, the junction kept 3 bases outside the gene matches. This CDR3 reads CASSLTGTSDNEQFF. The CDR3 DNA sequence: TGCGCCAGCAGCTTGACCGGGACTAGCGACAATGAGCAGTTCTTC.

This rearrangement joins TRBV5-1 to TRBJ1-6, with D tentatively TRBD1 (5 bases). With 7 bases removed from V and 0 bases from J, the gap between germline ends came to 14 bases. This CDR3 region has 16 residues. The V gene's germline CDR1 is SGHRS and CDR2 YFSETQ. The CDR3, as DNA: TGCGCCAGCCGGGACGGTCCTGCCTCCTATAATTCACCCCTCCACTTT. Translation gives CASRDGPASYNSPLHF.

Here the CDR3 reads CASSQQGAGEKLFF. The DNA for the CDR3 is TGTGCCAGCAGCCAACAGGGGGCGGGTGAAAAACTGTTTTTT. The V gene is TRBV13, the J gene TRBJ1-4; 9 bases match TRBD1. V was pared by 5 bases and J by 7 bases, with 5 bases of the junction left unmatched. CDR1 and CDR2 (germline): PRHDT, FYEKMQ (reference sequence). The CDR3 sequence is 14 residues long.

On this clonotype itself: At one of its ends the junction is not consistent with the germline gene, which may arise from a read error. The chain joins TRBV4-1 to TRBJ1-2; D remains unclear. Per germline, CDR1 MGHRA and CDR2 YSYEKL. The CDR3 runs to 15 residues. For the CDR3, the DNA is TGCGCCAGCAACCAAGAAAGGCAGGCCTACTATGGCTACACCTTC. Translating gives CASNQERQAYYGYTF.

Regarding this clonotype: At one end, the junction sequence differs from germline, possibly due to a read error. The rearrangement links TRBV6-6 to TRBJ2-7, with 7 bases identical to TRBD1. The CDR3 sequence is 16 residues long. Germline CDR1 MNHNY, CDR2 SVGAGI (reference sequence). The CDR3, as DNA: TGTGCCAGCAGCCACATAGGGGGACAGCCTTCCTACGGGCAGTACTTC. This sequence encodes CASSHIGGQPSYGQYF.

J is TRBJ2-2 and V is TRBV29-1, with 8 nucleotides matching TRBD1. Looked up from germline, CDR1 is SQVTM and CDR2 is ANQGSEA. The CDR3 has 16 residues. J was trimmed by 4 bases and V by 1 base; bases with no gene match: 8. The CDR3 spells CSVEGFGQGSTGELFF. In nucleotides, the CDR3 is TGCAGCGTTGAAGGTTTCGGACAGGGCAGCACCGGGGAGCTGTTTTTT.